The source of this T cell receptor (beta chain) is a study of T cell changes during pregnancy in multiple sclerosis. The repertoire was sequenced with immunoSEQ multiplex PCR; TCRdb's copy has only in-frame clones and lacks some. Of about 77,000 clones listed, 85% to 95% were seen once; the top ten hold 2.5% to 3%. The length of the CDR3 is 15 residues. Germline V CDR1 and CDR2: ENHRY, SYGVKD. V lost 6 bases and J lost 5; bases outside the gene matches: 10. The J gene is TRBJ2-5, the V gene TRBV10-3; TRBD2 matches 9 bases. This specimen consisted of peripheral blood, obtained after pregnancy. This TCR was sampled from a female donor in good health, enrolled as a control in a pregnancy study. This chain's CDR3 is CAIRLGLATGETQYF. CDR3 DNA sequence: TGTGCCATCAGACTCGGACTAGCGACAGGGGAGACCCAGTACTTC.